This record covers a single TCR beta chain. This clonotype showed up many times. What this receptor recognizes is not known. No per-base quality is available; no much larger clone lies one base away. The germline V gene (reference sequence) sets CDR1 to GTSNPN and CDR2 to SVGIG. The CDR3 measures 14 amino acids from cysteine to phenylalanine. The retained sequence is limited to the CDR3, 42 bases, with the frame set at the first base. The V and J ends are trimmed by 4 bases and 0 bases, leaving 12 bases between them. The data are from a study of regulatory T cells in long-lasting Graves disease (dated by TCRdb to the early 2020s). For the wider study: In the newly diagnosed Graves' disease group, patients had been taking antithyroid drugs for less than 3 months. This study used TCR sequencing and RNA sequencing of peripheral blood to compare persistent Graves' disease patients against newly diagnosed Graves' disease patients. TCR sequencing covered 13 persistent and around 20 newly diagnosed Graves' disease patients, some 35 samples in total. The study was conducted in China and was registered as a clinical trial. Study-level results and caveats: Preferential use of TRBV28, TRBJ1-2 and TRBJ2-5 was observed in persistent disease, whereas TRBV20-1 and TRBJ2-1 were favored in newly diagnosed disease. Patients with persistent disease shared more public clonotypes (approximately 2,500) than newly diagnosed patients did (nearly 1,000). Peripheral blood alone was examined, since thyroid tissue, which constituted the primary lesion, could not be accessed. Only the TCR beta chain was sequenced and analyzed. Compared with newly diagnosed patients, patients with persistent Graves' disease had lower TCR Shannon entropy and fewer highly expanded clones, which suggests clonal expansion. The authors noted that the small sample size was a limitation that may lower accuracy.

The library came from multiplex PCR. The sample was run on an Illumina HiSeq 4000. To build TCR beta libraries, CDR3 regions were amplified by Arm-PCR using iRepertoire HTBI primers. Gel purification was performed on PCR products prior to sequencing. The authors processed their data as follows. A total of fewer than 70 TRBV and some 15 TRBJ segments were identified across samples and were used for gene usage analysis of CDR3 amino acid clonotypes. Filtered high-quality paired reads were merged into contigs using COPE and FqMerger. BLAST was used to align contigs to the IMGT TRBV, TRBD and TRBJ reference genes, and CDR3 was defined following IMGT. Any clonotype with a frequency above 0.1% was classified as a highly expanded clone. Shannon entropy was used to measure repertoire diversity, and the Gini coefficient was used to measure V-J evenness. A clonotype found in more than one individual was treated as public. TCRdb redid the processing of the public reads, applying fastp at Q25 and MiXCR, and retained in-frame beta chains. Each record represents a unique CDR3 protein, reported with the most common genes and DNA among its rows. The V and J calls reflect TCRdb's pipeline rather than the authors' work. The sample table contains some 500,000 distinct CDR3 sequences; only one count was recorded for about 16% of them. In total, the top ten clones hold approximately 25% of the sample.

What this sample's time point label stands for: newly diagnosed GD, antithyroid drugs for less than 3 months. For both TCR sequencing and RNA sequencing, RNA was extracted from PBMCs using TRIzol. The diagnosis of Graves' disease was made according to American Thyroid Association guidelines. Recruitment of patients was carried out at an endocrinology department in Xi'an, China. Each patient gave 9 to 10 milliliters of peripheral blood, collected in an EDTA anticoagulant tube. Ficoll Paque Plus density gradient separation was used to isolate PBMCs, and no further T cell sorting was done. An Agilent 2100 Bioanalyzer and agarose gel were used to check RNA quality, and a NanoDrop 2000 was used to measure RNA concentration. The data were also submitted as part of a second study, on T cells in Graves' hyperthyroidism and ophthalmopathy. Reported in the second study: Graves' hyperthyroidism was defined as stable when no progression to ophthalmopathy occurred over 18 months of follow-up. Hyperthyroidism patients were aged 18 to 65 years and newly diagnosed, with disease duration of less than 2 months. Exclusion was applied to patients with uncontrolled infections, other autoimmune diseases, pregnancy or lactation. Diagnoses were based on clinical symptoms, serum thyroxine and TRAb, thyroid ultrasound and orbital computed tomography. For the first round of RT-PCR on the TCR CDR3, the HTBI primer set was used together with the Qiagen OneStep RT-PCR kit. Blood samples also contained most of the expanded thyroid clonotypes (frequency above 0.001), which suggests that blood repertoires may reflect thyroid immune responses. Ophthalmopathy was separated from stable hyperthyroidism by a 13 V-J signature model, with 87.88% sensitivity and about 84% specificity obtained in cross-validation and 80%/75% obtained in testing. During validation, the model predicted progression to ophthalmopathy a median of approximately 6.5 months ahead of onset, with around 71% sensitivity and around 73% specificity. To identify distinguishing TCR V-J signatures, a discovery cohort of about a hundred patients was used, comprising 43 with Graves' ophthalmopathy and 55 to 65 with stable Graves' hyperthyroidism. Prospective prediction of ophthalmopathy was tested in an independent validation cohort consisting of fewer than 20 hyperthyroidism patients and some 17 patients who later progressed to ophthalmopathy. The roughly 91 discovery patients were randomly divided into training and test sets at a 7:3 ratio. The study also compared thyroid tissue and blood T-cell repertoires from more than five Graves' hyperthyroidism patients. Once sampling was done, hyperthyroidism patients were given methimazole at a starting dose of 30 mg daily, whereas ophthalmopathy patients were given high-dose intravenous methylprednisolone. Libraries were constructed in a second round of multiplex PCR, after which size selection and purification were carried out. Paired-end sequencing of the libraries was performed with 100 bp reads on an Illumina HiSeq2000. SOAPnuke was used to process the raw data, throwing out any read that contained adapters or uncalled bases, had a mean Phred below 15, or lacked an exact constant-primer or identifier match. COPE v1.2.5 was used to merge high-quality paired reads, and clonotypes were defined as unique nucleotide sequences. Clonotypes were aligned to IMGT TRBV, TRBD and TRBJ reference segments using MiTCR v1.1. The analysis included only V-J combinations with a frequency above 0.0001, which together covered more than 99% of the repertoires. A TCS score was defined as the ratio between F50 (clonal expansion) and ExV (chaos), using BLOSUM62-based TCRdist between CDR3 peptides within each V-J. Welch's t-statistics and random forest reduced fewer than 600 V-J features to 13, which were used in a naive Bayes classifier (R e1071). Sample size was not statistically predetermined, and investigators were not blinded to group allocation. The paper reports TCR Vbeta CDR3 sequencing of some 140 peripheral blood samples: fewer than 50 ophthalmopathy, some 80 hyperthyroidism and around 17 progressor patients.

The rearrangement combines TRBV30 with TRBJ1-2; the D segment cannot be called with confidence. The receptor's source is a woman aged 35 to 60 with Graves disease. Donor details come from another sample of the same person, matched by shared clones. The input for sequencing was peripheral blood mononuclear cells (PBMCs), taken at new diagnosis, from a patient treated with antithyroid drugs. The CDR3 loop reads CAWNPPAPNYGYTF. The base sequence is TGTGCCTGGAATCCTCCCGCACCTAACTATGGCTACACCTTC.